This T cell receptor beta chain comes out of a study of T cell responses to AZD1222 COVID-19 vaccine. Clones were read by immunoSEQ multiplex PCR, and TCRdb kept only the in-frame ones, dropping some. The table records some 150,000 clones, more than 75% of them present only once. Trimming stripped 2 bases from V and 1 base from J, with 11 bases between. Germline CDR1 is ENHRY and CDR2 is SYGVKD. This CDR3 region has 15 residues. Study observations and caveats: There were repertoire samples only from the period after the peak T cell response. Distributed over spike, vaccine-associated CD4 TCRs predominated at 160-218 and 743-854. Most donors were white British and more were female, and clonal diversity was possibly underestimated.

Remarks on this clone: The target antigen is unknown.

The sequence derives from an adult in good health. The sequencing used peripheral blood, collected on day 0 of AZD1222 vaccination. V gene TRBV10-3 combines with J gene TRBJ1-1; no firm D call. The CDR3 nucleotides read TGTGCCATCAGTGAGCCCACGTCGGAGAACACTGAAGCTTTCTTT. Translated, it gives CAISEPTSENTEAFF.